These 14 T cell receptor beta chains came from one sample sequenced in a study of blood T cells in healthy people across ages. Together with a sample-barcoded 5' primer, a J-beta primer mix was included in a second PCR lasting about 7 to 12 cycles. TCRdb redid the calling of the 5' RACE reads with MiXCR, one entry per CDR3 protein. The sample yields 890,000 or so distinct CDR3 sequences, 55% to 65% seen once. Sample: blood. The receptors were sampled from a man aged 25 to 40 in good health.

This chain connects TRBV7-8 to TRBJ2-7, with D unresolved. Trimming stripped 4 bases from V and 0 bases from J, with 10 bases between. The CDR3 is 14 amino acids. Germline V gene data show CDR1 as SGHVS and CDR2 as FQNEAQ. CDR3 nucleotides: TGTGCCAGCAGCTCGATGGGGTCCTCCTACGAGCAGTACTTC. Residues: CASSSMGSSYEQYF.

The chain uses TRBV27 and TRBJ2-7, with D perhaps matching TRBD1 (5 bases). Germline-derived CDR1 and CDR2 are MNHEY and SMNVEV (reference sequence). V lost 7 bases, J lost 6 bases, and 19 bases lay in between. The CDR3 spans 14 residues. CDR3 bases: TGTGCCAGCACCTCATCAGTAAGGGGCCGCGAGCAGTACTTC. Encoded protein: CASTSSVRGREQYF.

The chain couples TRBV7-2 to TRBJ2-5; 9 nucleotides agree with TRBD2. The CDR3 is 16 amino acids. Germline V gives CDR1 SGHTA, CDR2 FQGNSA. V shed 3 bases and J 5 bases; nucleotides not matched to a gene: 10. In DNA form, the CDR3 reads TGTGCCAGCAGCTTCTACCCGCTAGCGGGGAGGGAGACCCAGTACTTC. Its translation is CASSFYPLAGRETQYF.

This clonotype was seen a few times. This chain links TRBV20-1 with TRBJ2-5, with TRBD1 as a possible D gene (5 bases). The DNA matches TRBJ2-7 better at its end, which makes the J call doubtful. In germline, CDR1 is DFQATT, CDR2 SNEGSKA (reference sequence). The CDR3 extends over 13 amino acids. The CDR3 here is CSARPQVGHEQYF. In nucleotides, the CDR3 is TGCAGTGCTAGACCCCAGGTGGGGCACGAGCAGTACTTC.

In DNA, the CDR3 is TGCAGTGCTCTGACAGATACGCAGTATTTT. It translates to CSALTDTQYF. The V call is TRBV20-1, the J call TRBJ2-3; no clear D. CDR1 is DFQATT and CDR2 is SNEGSKA in the germline V gene (reference sequence). CDR3 length: 10 residues. V was shortened by 5 bases and J by 3 bases, with 3 bases between the two germline ends.

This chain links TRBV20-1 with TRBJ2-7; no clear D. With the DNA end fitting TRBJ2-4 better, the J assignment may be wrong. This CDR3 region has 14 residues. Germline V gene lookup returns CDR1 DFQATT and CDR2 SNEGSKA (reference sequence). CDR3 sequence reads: CSASGLIRENIQYF. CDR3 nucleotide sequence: TGCAGTGCCTCTGGATTGATCCGCGAAAACATTCAGTACTTC.

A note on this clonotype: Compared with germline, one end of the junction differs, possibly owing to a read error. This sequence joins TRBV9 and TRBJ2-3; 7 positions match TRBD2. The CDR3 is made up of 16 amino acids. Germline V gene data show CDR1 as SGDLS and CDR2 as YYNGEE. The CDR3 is CAGSVAAGGGTDTQYF. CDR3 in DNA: TGTGCCGGCAGCGTCGCTGCTGGCGGGGGAACAGATACGCAGTATTTT.

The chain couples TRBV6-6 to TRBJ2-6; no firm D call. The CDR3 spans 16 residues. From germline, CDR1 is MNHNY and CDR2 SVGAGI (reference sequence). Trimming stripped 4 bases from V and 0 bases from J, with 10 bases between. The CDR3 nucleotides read TGTGCCAGCAGTTTAATGGGCAGCTCTGGGGCCAACGTCCTGACTTTC. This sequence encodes CASSLMGSSGANVLTF.

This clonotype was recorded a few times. The CDR3 DNA is TGTGCCAGCAGTTTCAAGGGCAATGAGCAGTTCTTC. It codes for CASSFKGNEQFF. This sequence joins TRBV27 and TRBJ2-1; D call uncertain. Germline assignment: CDR1 MNHEY and CDR2 SMNVEV (reference sequence). This CDR3 is 12 amino acids long. V was clipped by 3 bases and J by 6 bases, with 6 bases between them.

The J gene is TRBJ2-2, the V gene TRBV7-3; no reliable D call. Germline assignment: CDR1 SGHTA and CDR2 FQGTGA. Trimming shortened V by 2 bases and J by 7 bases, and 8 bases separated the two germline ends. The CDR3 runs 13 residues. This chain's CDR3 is CASSLFTNGELFF. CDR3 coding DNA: TGTGCCAGCAGCTTATTTACCAACGGGGAGCTGTTTTTT.

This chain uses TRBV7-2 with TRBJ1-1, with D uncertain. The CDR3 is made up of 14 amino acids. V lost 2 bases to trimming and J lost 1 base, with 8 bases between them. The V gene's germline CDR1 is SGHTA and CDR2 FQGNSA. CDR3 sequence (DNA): TGTGCCAGCAGCTTAAGGCAGTGGAACACTGAAGCTTTCTTT. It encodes CASSLRQWNTEAFF. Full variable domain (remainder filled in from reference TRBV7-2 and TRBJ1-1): GAGVSQSPSNKVTEKGKDVELRCDPISGHTALYWYRQSLGQGLEFLIYFQGNSAPDKSGLPSDRFSAERTGGSVSTLTIQRTQQEDSAVYLCASSLRQWNTEAFFGQGTRLTVV.

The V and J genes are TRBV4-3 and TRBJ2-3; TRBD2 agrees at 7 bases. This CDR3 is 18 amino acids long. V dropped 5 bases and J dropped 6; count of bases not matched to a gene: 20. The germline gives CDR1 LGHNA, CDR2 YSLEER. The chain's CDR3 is CASSMSYQRASGEDTQYF. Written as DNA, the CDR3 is TGCGCCAGCAGCATGAGCTACCAGAGGGCTAGCGGAGAGGATACGCAGTATTTT.

This CDR3 is CSVEDTIYEQYF. The CDR3 nucleotides read TGCAGCGTTGAGGACACCATCTACGAGCAGTACTTC. The chain has TRBV29-1 and TRBJ2-7; possible D gene TRBD1, 5 bases. V was trimmed by 3 bases and J by 3 bases, leaving 9 bases between them. This CDR3 region has 12 residues. CDR1 is SQVTM and CDR2 is ANQGSEA in the germline V gene.

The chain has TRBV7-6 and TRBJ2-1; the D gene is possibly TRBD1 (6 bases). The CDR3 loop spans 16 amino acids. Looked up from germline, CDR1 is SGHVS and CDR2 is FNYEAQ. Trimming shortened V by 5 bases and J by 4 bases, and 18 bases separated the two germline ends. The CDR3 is CASSAGVQGGYNEQFF. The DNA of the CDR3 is TGTGCCAGCAGCGCAGGGGTCCAGGGTGGATACAATGAGCAGTTCTTC. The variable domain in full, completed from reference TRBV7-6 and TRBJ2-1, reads GAGVSQSPRYKVTKRGQDVALRCDPISGHVSLYWYRQALGQGPEFLTYFNYEAQQDKSGLPNDRFSAERPEGSISTLTIQRTEQRDSAMYRCASSAGVQGGYNEQFFGPGTRLTVL.